Following are 29 T cell receptor beta chains from one sample sequenced in a study of PD-1 blockade in classical Hodgkin lymphoma. Clones were sequenced by immunoSEQ multiplex PCR, and TCRdb holds only the in-frame ones, with some missing. Here the sample spans about 64,000 clones, roughly nine tenths being singletons. As for time point: cycle 4 day 1 (C4D1), after six to seven weeks of nivolumab. No patient escaped relapse after autologous stem cell transplantation, and brentuximab vedotin exposure varied. The sample was peripheral blood mononuclear cells (PBMCs), taken before the fourth cycle of nivolumab. The receptor set was obtained from a human donor with classical Hodgkin lymphoma.

The chain recombines TRBV6-1 with TRBJ1-3; D unresolved. There are 14 residues in the CDR3. In germline, CDR1 is MNHNS, CDR2 SASEGT. V was pared by 2 bases and J by 0 bases, with 5 bases between. The DNA for the CDR3 is TGTGCCAGCAGTGAACTCCTCTCTGGAAACACCATATATTTT. It encodes CASSELLSGNTIYF.

This clone was counted once. The J gene is TRBJ1-1, the V gene TRBV15; D is unresolved. Per the germline V gene, CDR1 is LNHNV and CDR2 is YYDKDF (reference sequence). This CDR3 is built from 13 residues. V was shortened by 5 bases and J by 5 bases, with 12 bases between the two germline ends. CDR3 in amino acids: CATSRLDRTEAFF. CDR3 coding DNA: TGTGCCACCAGCCGGTTGGATAGGACTGAAGCTTTCTTT.

The V gene is TRBV5-1, the J gene TRBJ2-3; a weak D match, TRBD2 (6 bases). Germline V gene data show CDR1 as SGHRS and CDR2 as YFSETQ. The V end lost 1 base, the J end lost 2 bases, and 14 bases lay between the germline ends. The CDR3 is made up of 16 amino acids. CDR3 in DNA: TGCGCCAGCAGCTTGAAACCGGGGGACCCCACAGATACGCAGTATTTT. Encoded protein: CASSLKPGDPTDTQYF.

The rearrangement uses TRBV6-1 and TRBJ2-1; D is possibly TRBD1 (6 bases). The CDR3 has 15 amino acids. Trimming took off 6 bases at V and 0 bases at J, with 12 bases between the two ends. Germline CDR1 reads MNHNS; CDR2 reads SASEGT. The CDR3: CASSRDRTSYNEQFF. In DNA, the CDR3 is TGTGCCAGCAGCCGAGACAGGACCTCCTACAATGAGCAGTTCTTC.

The chain is built from TRBV23-1 and TRBJ2-1, with D uncertain. TRBV23-1 is an open reading frame, and its role is uncertain. This CDR3 spans 13 amino acids. V was clipped by 0 bases and J by 4 bases, with 4 bases between them. This chain's CDR3 is CASSQSGYNEQFF. The CDR3 DNA reads TGCGCCAGCAGTCAATCGGGATACAATGAGCAGTTCTTC.

The rearrangement links TRBV7-6 to TRBJ2-7; no firm D call. V shed 1 base and J shed 0 bases, with 19 bases lying between them. The germline V gene has CDR1 SGHVS and CDR2 FNYEAQ. This CDR3 contains 18 residues. The DNA for the CDR3 is TGTGCCAGCAGCTTAGGTATCAGCATGACTGGGGACTCCTACGAGCAGTACTTC. This codes for CASSLGISMTGDSYEQYF.

The chain has TRBV19 and TRBJ2-5; D uncertain. Germline V lookup: CDR1 LNHDA, CDR2 SQIVND (reference sequence). The length of the CDR3 is 13 residues. The V end was cut by 4 bases, the J end by 2 bases, with 8 bases between. As DNA, the CDR3 is TGTGCCAGTAGTAGGGGTATTCAAGAGACCCAGTACTTC. Its protein is CASSRGIQETQYF.

This sequence joins TRBV4-2 and TRBJ1-4; D ambiguous. The CDR3 runs to 16 residues. Germline lookup yields CDR1 LGHNA and CDR2 YNFKEQ. V dropped 1 base and J dropped 0 bases, with 9 bases sitting between them. The CDR3 DNA sequence: TGTGCCAGCAGCCAAGCTGCCGTCTCAACTAATGAAAAACTGTTTTTT. This codes for CASSQAAVSTNEKLFF.

In this sample, this clone turned up once. CDR3 residues: CASSSGTGGAQPQHF. The CDR3 nucleotides read TGTGCCAGCAGCTCCGGGACAGGGGGCGCCCAGCCCCAGCATTTT. The chain combines TRBV16 with TRBJ1-5; TRBD1 aligns across 12 bases. The CDR3 sequence is 15 residues long. J lost 7 bases, V lost 5 bases, and 6 bases had no gene match. Germline V gene lookup returns CDR1 KGHSY and CDR2 FQNENV.

This clone was recorded a few times. V usage is TRBV30 and J usage is TRBJ2-5, with D possibly being TRBD1 (6 bases). V lost 2 bases and J 2 bases, leaving 21 bases between the germline ends. The CDR3 has 17 amino acids. Germline V gene sequence: CDR1 GTSNPN, CDR2 SVGIG (reference sequence). DNA for the CDR3: TGTGCCTGGAGTTCCGACAGGCTAGAAGTTGGACAAGAGACCCAGTACTTC. Protein: CAWSSDRLEVGQETQYF.

The rearrangement links TRBV10-3 to TRBJ2-3; 7 positions match TRBD2. Germline V gene data show CDR1 as ENHRY and CDR2 as SYGVKD. The CDR3 totals 16 residues. V dropped 1 base and J dropped 0; count of bases not matched to a gene: 4. CDR3 protein: CAISEFWGGSTDTQYF. In DNA form, the CDR3 reads TGTGCCATCAGTGAGTTTTGGGGGGGTAGCACAGATACGCAGTATTTT.

This chain links TRBV2 with TRBJ1-4; D is undetermined. The V end was cut by 8 bases, the J end by 0 bases, with 13 bases between. This CDR3 has 15 residues. CDR1 is SNHLY, CDR2 FYNNEI, per germline. The CDR3 loop is CASDNDGATNEKLFF. The CDR3 coding sequence is TGTGCCAGCGACAACGACGGGGCAACTAATGAAAAACTGTTTTTT.

The chain uses TRBV7-3 and TRBJ2-7; the D is unclear. Looked up from germline, CDR1 is SGHTA and CDR2 is FQGTGA. This CDR3 region has 11 residues. Deletions cut 4 bases from V and 6 bases from J, with 7 bases between. In nucleotides, the CDR3 is TGTGCCAGCAGCTCCGAAGGCGAGCAGTACTTC. Translated, it gives CASSSEGEQYF.

The rearrangement joins TRBV11-2 to TRBJ1-4; 10 bases are a match to TRBD1. This CDR3 region has 18 residues. Germline CDR1 reads SGHAT; CDR2 reads FQNNGV. With 0 bases clipped from V and 8 bases from J, the junction kept 12 bases outside the gene matches. Written as DNA, the CDR3 is TGTGCCAGCAGCTTAGACCGTTTTGGACAGGGGGTTCCCGAAAAACTGTTTTTT. This codes for CASSLDRFGQGVPEKLFF.

The chain recombines TRBV4-1 with TRBJ2-5; either TRBD1 or TRBD2 may fit D (5 bases each). In germline, CDR1 is MGHRA, CDR2 YSYEKL. The CDR3 covers 15 residues. The ends were cut back, 0 bases at V and 5 bases at J, with 13 bases in the middle. The CDR3 loop is CASSQDEGIWETQYF. The CDR3 DNA reads as TGCGCCAGCAGCCAAGATGAGGGGATTTGGGAGACCCAGTACTTC.

CDR3 protein: CASSPGTTLREQYF. The CDR3 nucleotides are TGTGCCAGCAGCCCCGGGACTACCTTACGGGAGCAGTACTTC. The V call is TRBV7-2, the J call TRBJ2-7; the match to TRBD2 covers 7 bases. V lost 5 bases, J lost 7 bases, and 11 bases stayed unmatched. Looked up from germline, CDR1 is SGHTA and CDR2 is FQGNSA. This CDR3 contains 14 residues.

The J gene is TRBJ1-1, the V gene TRBV6-6, with a possible D match to TRBD1 (6 bases). V lost 6 bases and J lost 8, with 19 bases in between. This CDR3 spans 14 amino acids. CDR1 MNHNY and CDR2 SVGAGI come from the germline V gene (reference sequence). The CDR3 DNA reads as TGTGCCAGCAGCTCCCTGCAGGGGCTGTCCGAAGCTTTCTTT. The encoded protein is CASSSLQGLSEAFF.

The chain recombines TRBV6-4 with TRBJ2-1, with D unresolved. V gave up 7 bases and J gave up 12 bases, with 10 bases separating them. This CDR3 region has 10 residues. Germline assignment: CDR1 MRHNA and CDR2 SNTAGT. CDR3 DNA sequence: TGTGCCAGCACCGGTCTTGGGCAGTTCTTC. Protein product: CASTGLGQFF.

The V gene is TRBV7-9, the J gene TRBJ2-3; D is unresolved. Trimming took off 3 bases at V and 5 bases at J, with 6 bases between the two ends. Germline V lookup: CDR1 SEHNR, CDR2 FQNEAQ (reference sequence). CDR3 length equals 12 residues. In DNA form, the CDR3 reads TGTGCCAGCAGCTTTTCTGTAGATACGCAGTATTTT. Its protein is CASSFSVDTQYF.

The chain is built from TRBV27 and TRBJ2-1; 7 nucleotides line up with TRBD1. The V and J ends lost 5 bases and 7 bases, in that order; junction bases with no gene match: 8. The CDR3 covers 14 residues. CDR1 is MNHEY and CDR2 is SMNVEV in the germline V gene (reference sequence). For the CDR3, the DNA is TGTGCCAGCAGTCGGGACAGAGTAAATAATGAGCAGTTCTTC. This translates into CASSRDRVNNEQFF.

The rearrangement links TRBV6-5 to TRBJ2-1; 10 bases fit TRBD1. The ends lost 5 bases at V and 7 bases at J; junction bases unmatched: 8. The CDR3 length is 15 residues. Germline V lookup: CDR1 MNHEY, CDR2 SVGAGI. The CDR3 DNA is TGTGCCAGCAGTCACACCGGGACAGGGGAAAATGAGCAGTTCTTC. Translation: CASSHTGTGENEQFF.

CDR3 in DNA: TGCGCCAGCAGTCCTAGCGGGAAATCGGGGACAGATACGCAGTATTTT. It codes for CASSPSGKSGTDTQYF. The rearrangement uses TRBV10-1 and TRBJ2-3; the match to TRBD2 covers 9 bases. The J segment lost 3 bases and the V segment lost 5 bases, leaving 9 bases of the junction unmatched. Germline V gene lookup returns CDR1 WNHNN and CDR2 SYGVQD (reference sequence). This CDR3 has 16 amino acids.

This clone occurred once. The chain uses TRBV7-9 and TRBJ1-1, with TRBD1 as a possible D gene (5 bases). This CDR3 is 16 amino acids long. Germline V gene data show CDR1 as SEHNR and CDR2 as FQNEAQ (reference sequence). Trimming stripped 1 base from V and 4 bases from J, with 16 bases between. The CDR3 sequence is CASSLGQGVYSTEAFF. CDR3 sequence (DNA): TGTGCCAGCAGCTTAGGGCAGGGCGTCTATTCCACTGAAGCTTTCTTT.

The rearrangement uses TRBV5-6 and TRBJ2-5; D possibly corresponds to TRBD1 (6 bases). There are 12 residues in the CDR3. V was shortened by 7 bases and J by 3 bases, with 10 bases between the two germline ends. Germline V gene lookup returns CDR1 SGHDT and CDR2 YYEEEE. CDR3 DNA sequence: TGTGCCAGCGGGTACAGGGAAGAGACCCAGTACTTC. Amino acid sequence: CASGYREETQYF.

This CDR3 reads CASSLAEGALYEQYF. CDR3 in DNA: TGTGCCAGCAGTTTAGCTGAGGGAGCATTATACGAGCAGTACTTC. The chain has TRBV28 and TRBJ2-7; perhaps TRBD2 as D (5 bases). The CDR3 loop spans 15 amino acids. The germline V gene has CDR1 MDHEN and CDR2 SYDVKM. V was pared by 2 bases and J by 4 bases, with 15 bases between.

CDR3: CASSLHGGGYNEQFF. The CDR3 coding sequence is TGTGCCAGTAGTCTTCACGGGGGCGGATACAATGAGCAGTTCTTC. V is TRBV19 and J is TRBJ2-1; possibly TRBD1 or TRBD2 for D (6 bases each). Trimming took 5 bases from V and 4 from J, leaving 15 bases between them. The CDR3 covers 15 residues. The germline gives CDR1 LNHDA, CDR2 SQIVND (reference sequence).

The V and J genes are TRBV6-5 and TRBJ1-1, with D hard to call. Trimming left V 0 bases short and J 0 bases short, with 5 bases between. This CDR3 is built from 14 residues. Germline CDR1 MNHEY, CDR2 SVGAGI. The chain's CDR3 is CASSYSRLNTEAFF. The CDR3 DNA follows: TGTGCCAGCAGTTACTCAAGGCTGAACACTGAAGCTTTCTTT.

The chain uses TRBV4-1 and TRBJ1-5; D unclear. The CDR3 extends over 13 amino acids. The V end was cut by 4 bases, the J end by 0 bases, with 4 bases between. Per germline, CDR1 MGHRA and CDR2 YSYEKL. The CDR3 here is CASSRYSNQPQHF. CDR3 nucleotide sequence: TGCGCCAGCAGCCGGTATAGCAATCAGCCCCAGCATTTT.

J is TRBJ2-5 and V is TRBV28, with a tentative D call TRBD1 (5 bases). CDR1 and CDR2 (germline): MDHEN, SYDVKM. The CDR3 spans 19 residues. With 5 bases removed from V and 7 bases from J, the gap between germline ends came to 32 bases. CDR3 DNA: TGTGCCAGCAGTCTTCGAGCTTCAACCCAGTGGGGCTCGGGTCGGACCCAGTACTTC. Protein: CASSLRASTQWGSGRTQYF.